This is a list of T cell receptor beta chains from one sample in a study of shared clonotypes between healthy human individuals. Sequenced by immunoSEQ multiplex PCR; TCRdb stores in-frame clones only, minus some. The sample has about 680,000 clones, less than 80% seen once. The sequenced sample consisted of memory CD4+ T cells sorted from blood. The receptors here all came from a young woman in good health. CDR3s include the opening cysteine and the closing phenylalanine or tryptophan.

V gene: TRBV6-5
J gene: TRBJ2-7
CDR3 protein: CASSYSLQGGYEQYF

V gene: TRBV19
J gene: TRBJ2-6
CDR3 protein: CASSIYRGFGANVLTF

V gene: TRBV19
J gene: TRBJ2-3
CDR3 protein: CASSTLAGEIDTQYF

V gene: TRBV6-5
J gene: TRBJ1-2
CDR3 protein: CASSYSARTYGYTF

V gene: TRBV30
J gene: TRBJ2-7
CDR3 protein: CAWSVQGLEQYF

V gene: TRBV28
J gene: TRBJ1-1
CDR3 protein: CASSLIRDRAEAFF

V gene: TRBV6-5
J gene: TRBJ2-7
CDR3 protein: CASSGRPYEQYF

V gene: TRBV5-1
J gene: TRBJ2-7
CDR3 protein: CASSLGTSGLEQYF

V gene: TRBV10-2
J gene: TRBJ2-2
CDR3 protein: CASNESPWGNTGELFF

V gene: TRBV6-6
J gene: TRBJ2-1
CDR3 protein: CASSYTSQGNEQFF

V gene: TRBV10-3
J gene: TRBJ2-1
CDR3 protein: CAITGTTSNNEQFF

V gene: TRBV7-9
J gene: -
CDR3 protein: CASSLGTSSYEQYF

V gene: TRBV18
J gene: TRBJ1-5
CDR3 protein: CASSLRDIDQPQHF

V gene: TRBV2
J gene: TRBJ2-3
CDR3 protein: CASRRVDTDTQYF

V gene: TRBV5-6
J gene: TRBJ2-2
CDR3 protein: CASRLTGGGKTGELFF

V gene: TRBV4-1
J gene: TRBJ1-5
CDR3 protein: CASSQVQSNQPQHF

V gene: TRBV10-3
J gene: TRBJ1-5
CDR3 protein: CAISPASRQPQHF

V gene: TRBV7-3
J gene: TRBJ1-5
CDR3 protein: CASSPTADQPQHF

V gene: TRBV29-1
J gene: TRBJ1-1
CDR3 protein: CSGSTGYGTEAFF

V gene: TRBV25-1
J gene: TRBJ2-4
CDR3 protein: CASSERTGGFGAKNIQYF

V gene: TRBV28
J gene: TRBJ2-4
CDR3 protein: CASRGLAKNIQYF

V gene: TRBV4-2
J gene: TRBJ2-1
CDR3 protein: CASSPTSGGRDEQFF

V gene: TRBV19
J gene: TRBJ1-2
CDR3 protein: CASTATGADNYGYTF

V gene: TRBV5-1
J gene: TRBJ2-5
CDR3 protein: CASSENEETQYF

V gene: TRBV15
J gene: TRBJ2-3
CDR3 protein: CATSRETGTGPTDTQYF

V gene: TRBV27
J gene: TRBJ1-4
CDR3 protein: CASSPGQGLGEKLFF

V gene: TRBV19
J gene: TRBJ2-1
CDR3 protein: CASSGKPYNEQFF

V gene: TRBV11-2
J gene: TRBJ1-2
CDR3 protein: CASSLGQGDYGYTF

V gene: TRBV27
J gene: TRBJ1-1
CDR3 protein: CASSLGRGTEAFF

V gene: TRBV19
J gene: TRBJ2-5
CDR3 protein: CASSIGGTQYF

V gene: TRBV6-6
J gene: TRBJ2-4
CDR3 protein: CASTGSKNIQYF

V gene: TRBV14
J gene: TRBJ1-2
CDR3 protein: CASSQEGGYGGYTF

V gene: TRBV7-7
J gene: TRBJ2-5
CDR3 protein: CASSLSGTRETQYF

V gene: TRBV10-2
J gene: TRBJ2-3
CDR3 protein: CASSLAGDKTDTQYF

V gene: TRBV27
J gene: TRBJ2-3
CDR3 protein: CASSSLAGQPSGTQYF

V gene: TRBV6-6
J gene: TRBJ2-7
CDR3 protein: CASTPGGDPHWEQYF

V gene: TRBV25-1
J gene: TRBJ2-1
CDR3 protein: CASSATRLASYNEQFF